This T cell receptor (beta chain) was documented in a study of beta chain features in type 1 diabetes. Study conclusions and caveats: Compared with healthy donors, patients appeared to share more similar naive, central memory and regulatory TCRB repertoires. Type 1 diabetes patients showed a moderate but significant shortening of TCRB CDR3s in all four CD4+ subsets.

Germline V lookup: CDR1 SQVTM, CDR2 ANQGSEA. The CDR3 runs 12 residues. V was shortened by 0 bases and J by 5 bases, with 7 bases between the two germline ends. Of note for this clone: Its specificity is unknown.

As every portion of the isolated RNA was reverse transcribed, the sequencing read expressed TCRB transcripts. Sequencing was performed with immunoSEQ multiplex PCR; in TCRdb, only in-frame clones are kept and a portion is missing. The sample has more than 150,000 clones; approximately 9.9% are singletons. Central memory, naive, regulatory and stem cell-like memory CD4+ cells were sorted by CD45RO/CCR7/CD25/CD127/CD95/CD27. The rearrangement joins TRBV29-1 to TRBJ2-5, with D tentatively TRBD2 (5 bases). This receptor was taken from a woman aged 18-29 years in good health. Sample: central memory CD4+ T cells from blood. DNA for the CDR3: TGCAGCGTTGAAGATGGAGGCGAGACCCAGTACTTC. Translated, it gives CSVEDGGETQYF.